The 2 T cell receptor beta chains listed next were all sequenced from one sample in a study of cytomegalovirus exposure and HLA in healthy donors. Primers: 60 Vbeta forward and 13 Jbeta reverse. Profiling relied on immunoSEQ multiplex PCR, and the TCRdb table lists in-frame clones only, not all of them. The sample holds approximately 140,000 clones; approximately 78% are singletons and the top ten take around 5.9%. Sequenced: PBMCs. The receptors were gathered from a middle-aged woman in good health and CMV-seropositive.

The chain recombines TRBV28 with TRBJ1-6; D unclear. V was clipped by 10 bases and J by 13 bases, with 14 bases between them. This CDR3 has 11 residues. Germline assignment: CDR1 MDHEN and CDR2 SYDVKM. CDR3 bases: TGTGCCACCTCAGCGTCCACGCCCCTCCACTTT. Translated, it gives CATSASTPLHF.

The V and J genes are TRBV5-1 and TRBJ2-7, with D possibly being TRBD2 (6 bases). V shed 3 bases and J shed 6 bases, with 19 bases lying between them. Germline V gives CDR1 SGHRS, CDR2 YFSETQ. CDR3 length equals 15 residues. This CDR3 is CASSSVGAGPREQYF. CDR3 nucleotide sequence: TGCGCCAGCAGCTCCGTTGGAGCGGGCCCCCGCGAGCAGTACTTC.